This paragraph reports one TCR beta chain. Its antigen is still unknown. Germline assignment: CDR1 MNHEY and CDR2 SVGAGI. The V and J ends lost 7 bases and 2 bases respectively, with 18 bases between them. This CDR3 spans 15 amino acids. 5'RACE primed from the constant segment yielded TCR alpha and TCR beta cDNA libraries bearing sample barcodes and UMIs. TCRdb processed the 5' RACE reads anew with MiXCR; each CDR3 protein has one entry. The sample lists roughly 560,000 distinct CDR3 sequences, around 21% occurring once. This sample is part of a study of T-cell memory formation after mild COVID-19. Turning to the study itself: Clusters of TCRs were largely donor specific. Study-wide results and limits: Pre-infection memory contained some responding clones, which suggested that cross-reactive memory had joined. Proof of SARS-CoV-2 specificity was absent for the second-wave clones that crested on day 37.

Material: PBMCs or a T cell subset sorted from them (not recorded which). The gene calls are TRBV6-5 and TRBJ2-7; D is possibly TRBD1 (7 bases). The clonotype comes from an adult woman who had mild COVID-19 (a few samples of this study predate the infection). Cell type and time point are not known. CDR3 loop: CASTSRQGGAYEQYF. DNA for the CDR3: TGTGCCAGCACCTCGCGGCAGGGGGGCGCCTACGAGCAGTACTTC.